This T cell receptor (beta chain) was observed in a study of cytomegalovirus exposure and HLA in healthy donors. It was with 60 Vbeta and 13 Jbeta primers that the PCR ran. Data came from immunoSEQ multiplex PCR; TCRdb stores just in-frame clones and leaves some out. The data contain about 110,000 clones, roughly two thirds of them singletons. Germline V gene data show CDR1 as SGHTA and CDR2 as FQGNSA. CDR3 length: 14 amino acids. The germline V and J ends were trimmed by 1 base and 4 bases, with 10 bases remaining between them. Study-wide results and caveats: The study dropped some indistinguishable V segments, TRBV6-2 and TRBV6-3 among them. A later analysis linked a missense DCLRE1C variant to TCR beta V- and J-gene trimming. A list of roughly 180 TCR beta chains associated with cytomegalovirus was given.

In the case of this clone: Its target is not known.

The clonotype comes from a woman younger than 45 in good health and CMV-seronegative. The chain employs TRBV7-2 and TRBJ1-2; unclear D gene. Sequenced material: PBMCs. The CDR3 is CASSLGRGVYGYTF. CDR3 DNA sequence: TGTGCCAGCAGCTTAGGCCGGGGAGTCTATGGCTACACCTTC.